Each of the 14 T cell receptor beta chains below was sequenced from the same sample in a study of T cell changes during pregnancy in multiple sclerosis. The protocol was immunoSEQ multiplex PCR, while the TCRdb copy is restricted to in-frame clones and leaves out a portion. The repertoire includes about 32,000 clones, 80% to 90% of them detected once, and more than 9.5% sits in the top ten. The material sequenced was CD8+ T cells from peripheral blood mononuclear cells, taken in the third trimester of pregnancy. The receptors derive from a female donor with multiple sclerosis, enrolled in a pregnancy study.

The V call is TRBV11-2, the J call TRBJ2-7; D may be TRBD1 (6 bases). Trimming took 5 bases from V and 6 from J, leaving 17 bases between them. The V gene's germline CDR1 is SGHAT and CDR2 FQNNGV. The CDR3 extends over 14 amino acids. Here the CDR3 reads CASSPRDIGGEQYF. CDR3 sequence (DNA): TGTGCCAGCAGCCCCCGGGACATAGGTGGCGAGCAGTACTTC.

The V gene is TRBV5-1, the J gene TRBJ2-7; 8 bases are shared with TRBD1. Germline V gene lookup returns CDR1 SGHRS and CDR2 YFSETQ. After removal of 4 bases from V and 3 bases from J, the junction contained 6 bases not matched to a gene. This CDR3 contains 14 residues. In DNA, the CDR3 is TGCGCCAGCAGCGGACAGGGACGGGTCTACGAGCAGTACTTC. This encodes CASSGQGRVYEQYF. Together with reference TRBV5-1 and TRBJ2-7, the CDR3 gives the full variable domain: KAGVTQTPRYLIKTRGQQVTLSCSPISGHRSVSWYQQTPGQGLQFLFEYFSETQRNKGNFPGRFSGRQFSNSRSEMNVSTLELGDSALYLCASSGQGRVYEQYFGPGTRLTVT.

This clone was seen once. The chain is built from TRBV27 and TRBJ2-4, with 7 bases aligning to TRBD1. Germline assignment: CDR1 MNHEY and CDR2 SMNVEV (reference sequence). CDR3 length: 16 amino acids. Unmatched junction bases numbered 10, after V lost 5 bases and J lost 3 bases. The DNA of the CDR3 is TGTGCCAGCAGTCCCCGACAGGGCTGGGACAAAAACATTCAGTACTTC. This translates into CASSPRQGWDKNIQYF.

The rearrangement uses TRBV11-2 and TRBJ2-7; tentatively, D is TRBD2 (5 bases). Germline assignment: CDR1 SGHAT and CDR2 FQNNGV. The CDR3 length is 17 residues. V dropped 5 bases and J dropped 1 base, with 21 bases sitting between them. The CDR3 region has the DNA TGTGCCAGCAGCGATGCTCTGGGGAGCCCCCTTTCCTACGAGCAGTACTTC. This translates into CASSDALGSPLSYEQYF.

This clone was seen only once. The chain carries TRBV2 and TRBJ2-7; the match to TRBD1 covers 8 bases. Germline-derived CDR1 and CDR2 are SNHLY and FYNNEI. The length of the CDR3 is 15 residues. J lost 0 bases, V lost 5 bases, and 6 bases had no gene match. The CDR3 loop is CASSLDRAGSYEQYF. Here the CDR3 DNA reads TGTGCCAGCAGTCTGGACAGGGCGGGCTCCTACGAGCAGTACTTC.

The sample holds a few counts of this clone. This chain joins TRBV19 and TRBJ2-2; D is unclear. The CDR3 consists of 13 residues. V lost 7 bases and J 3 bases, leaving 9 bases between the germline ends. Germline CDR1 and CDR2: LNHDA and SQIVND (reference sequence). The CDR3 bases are TGTGCCAGTACCCCCCGGTACACCGGGGAGCTGTTTTTT. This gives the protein CASTPRYTGELFF. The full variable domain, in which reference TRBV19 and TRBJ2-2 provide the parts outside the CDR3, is DGGITQSPKYLFRKEGQNVTLSCEQNLNHDAMYWYRQDPGQGLRLIYYSQIVNDFQKGDIAEGYSVSREKKESFPLTVTSAQKNPTAFYLCASTPRYTGELFFGEGSRLTVL.

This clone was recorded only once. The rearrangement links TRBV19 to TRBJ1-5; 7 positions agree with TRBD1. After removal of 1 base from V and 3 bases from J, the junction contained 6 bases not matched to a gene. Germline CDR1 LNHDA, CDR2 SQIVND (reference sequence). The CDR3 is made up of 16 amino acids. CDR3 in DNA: TGTGCCAGTAGTATAGCGAAGGGGGCAGTCAATCAGCCCCAGCATTTT. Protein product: CASSIAKGAVNQPQHF.

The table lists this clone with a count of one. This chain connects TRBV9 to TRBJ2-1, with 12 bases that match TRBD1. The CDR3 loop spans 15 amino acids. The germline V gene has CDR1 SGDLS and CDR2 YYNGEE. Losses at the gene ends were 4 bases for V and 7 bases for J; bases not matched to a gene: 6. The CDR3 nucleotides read TGTGCCAGCAGCACCGGGACAGGGGGCGGGAATGAGCAGTTCTTC. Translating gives CASSTGTGGGNEQFF.

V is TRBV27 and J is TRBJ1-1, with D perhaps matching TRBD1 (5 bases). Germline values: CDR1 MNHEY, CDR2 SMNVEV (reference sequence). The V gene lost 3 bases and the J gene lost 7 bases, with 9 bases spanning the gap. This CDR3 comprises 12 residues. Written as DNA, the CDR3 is TGTGCCAGCAGTTTGGGGCTAGGTGAAGCTTTCTTT. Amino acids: CASSLGLGEAFF.

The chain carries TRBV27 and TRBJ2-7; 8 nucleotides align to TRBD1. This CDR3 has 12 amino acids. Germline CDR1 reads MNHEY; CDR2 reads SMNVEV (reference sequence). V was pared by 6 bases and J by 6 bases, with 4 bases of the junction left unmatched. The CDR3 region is CASSPRGPEQYF. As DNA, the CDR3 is TGTGCCAGCAGCCCCAGGGGGCCCGAGCAGTACTTC.

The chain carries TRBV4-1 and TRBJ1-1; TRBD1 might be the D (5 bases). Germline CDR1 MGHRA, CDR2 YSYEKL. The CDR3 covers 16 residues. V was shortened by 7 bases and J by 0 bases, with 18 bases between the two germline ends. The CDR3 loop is CASTPQLGHLNTEAFF. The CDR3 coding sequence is TGCGCCAGCACCCCTCAGCTTGGACATCTGAACACTGAAGCTTTCTTT.

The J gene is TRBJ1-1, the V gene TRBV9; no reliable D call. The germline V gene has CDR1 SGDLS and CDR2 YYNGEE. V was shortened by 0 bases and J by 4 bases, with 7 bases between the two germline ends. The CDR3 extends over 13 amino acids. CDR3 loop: CASSVALGTEAFF. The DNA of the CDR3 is TGTGCCAGCAGCGTAGCCCTCGGCACTGAAGCTTTCTTT.

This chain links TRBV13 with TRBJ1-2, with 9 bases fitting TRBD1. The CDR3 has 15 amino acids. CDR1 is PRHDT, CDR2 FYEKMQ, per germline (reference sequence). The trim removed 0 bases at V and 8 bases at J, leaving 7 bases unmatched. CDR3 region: CASSLGSGTGYGYTF. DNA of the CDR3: TGTGCCAGCAGCTTAGGCTCCGGGACAGGGTACGGCTACACCTTC.

DNA for the CDR3: TGTGCCAGCAGCGCGAGCAAGGGGGCCGCCTCTGGAAACACCATATATTTT. Its protein is CASSASKGAASGNTIYF. The genes are TRBV7-9 and TRBJ1-3; 7 positions match TRBD1. Losses at the gene ends were 5 bases for V and 0 bases for J; bases not matched to a gene: 10. The CDR3 has 17 residues. Germline values: CDR1 SEHNR, CDR2 FQNEAQ (reference sequence).